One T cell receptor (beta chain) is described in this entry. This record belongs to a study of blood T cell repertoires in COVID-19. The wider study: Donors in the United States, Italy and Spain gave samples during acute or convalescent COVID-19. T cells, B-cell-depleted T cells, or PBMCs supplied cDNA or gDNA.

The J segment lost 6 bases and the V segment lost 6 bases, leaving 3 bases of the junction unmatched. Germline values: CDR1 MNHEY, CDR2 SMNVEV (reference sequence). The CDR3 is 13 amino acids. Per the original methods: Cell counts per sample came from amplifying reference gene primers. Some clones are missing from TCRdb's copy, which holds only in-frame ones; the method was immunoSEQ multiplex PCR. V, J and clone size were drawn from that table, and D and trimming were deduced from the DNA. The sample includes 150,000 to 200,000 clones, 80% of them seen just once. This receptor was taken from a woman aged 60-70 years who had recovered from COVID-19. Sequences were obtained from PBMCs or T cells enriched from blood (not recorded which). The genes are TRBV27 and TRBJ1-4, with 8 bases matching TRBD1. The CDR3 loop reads CASRRQGYEKLFF. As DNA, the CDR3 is TGTGCCAGCAGGAGACAGGGGTATGAAAAACTGTTTTTT.